This TCR beta chain appears in the sequencing data of a study of T-cell reconstitution after alpha-beta-depleted transplantation in children. Preparation of the TCRbeta library was carried out with unique molecular identifiers. TCRdb analysed the PCR reads with MiXCR anew, one entry per CDR3 protein. Found here are fewer than 550,000 distinct CDR3 sequences, approximately 11% of them singletons; the top ten hold about 5%. Germline V gene lookup returns CDR1 DFQATT and CDR2 SNEGSKA (reference sequence). V dropped 3 bases and J dropped 3 bases, with 9 bases sitting between them. This CDR3 is built from 12 residues.

V usage is TRBV20-1 and J usage is TRBJ2-7; weak D call: TRBD2 (5 bases). Sequenced here: PBMCs from the stem cell graft donor, sampled from the stem cell graft. The TCR originated in a human donor who donated a stem cell graft to a child with acute myeloid leukemia. CDR3 loop: CSARALGYEQYF. As DNA, the CDR3 is TGCAGTGCTAGGGCACTAGGCTACGAGCAGTACTTC.